This TCR beta chain was sequenced during a study of shared clonotypes between healthy human individuals. Study-wide results and limits: The diversity represented, both genetic and in exposure history, was limited by few donors.

V lost 2 bases to trimming and J lost 4 bases, with 11 bases between them. From germline, CDR1 is SEHNR and CDR2 FQNEAQ (reference sequence). This CDR3 region has 14 residues. With regard to this clone: Its antigen remains unknown.

The method was immunoSEQ multiplex PCR; TCRdb's version includes in-frame clones alone and lacks a portion of them. The repertoire has about half a million clones, approximately 81% of them found once; the top ten carry roughly an eighth. The rearrangement uses TRBV7-9 and TRBJ2-5; a possible D gene is TRBD2 (5 bases). The sequenced sample was PBMCs. This TCR was recovered from a woman aged 35 to 49 in good health. Some clones in this sample may be carry-over from other donors' samples. The CDR3 loop reads CASSLRGLPETQYF. In DNA form, the CDR3 reads TGTGCCAGCAGCTTACGGGGTTTACCAGAGACCCAGTACTTC.